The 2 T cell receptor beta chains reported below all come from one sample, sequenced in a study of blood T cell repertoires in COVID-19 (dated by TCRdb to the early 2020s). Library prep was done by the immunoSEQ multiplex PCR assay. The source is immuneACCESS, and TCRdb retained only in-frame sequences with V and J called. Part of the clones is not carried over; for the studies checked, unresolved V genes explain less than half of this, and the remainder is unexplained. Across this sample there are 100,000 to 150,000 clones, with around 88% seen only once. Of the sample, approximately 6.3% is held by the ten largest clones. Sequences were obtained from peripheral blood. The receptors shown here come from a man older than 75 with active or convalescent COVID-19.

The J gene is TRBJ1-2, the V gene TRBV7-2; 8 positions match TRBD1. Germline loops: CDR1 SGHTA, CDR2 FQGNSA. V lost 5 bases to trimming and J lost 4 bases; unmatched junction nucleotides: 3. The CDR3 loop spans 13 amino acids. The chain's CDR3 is CASSRGQVYGYTF. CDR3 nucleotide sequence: TGTGCCAGCAGCCGGGGACAGGTCTATGGCTACACCTTC.

The CDR3 loop is CASTVAGGFYNEQFF. CDR3 sequence (DNA): TGTGCCAGCACCGTAGCGGGGGGGTTCTACAATGAGCAGTTCTTC. The gene calls are TRBV6-5 and TRBJ2-1, with TRBD2 identical over 11 bases. This CDR3 region has 15 residues. CDR1 is MNHEY, CDR2 SVGAGI, per germline. V lost 7 bases to trimming and J lost 3 bases; unmatched junction nucleotides: 5.